Below, 22 T cell receptor beta chains from the same sample are listed, as sequenced in a study of blood T cell repertoires in COVID-19. The protocol was immunoSEQ multiplex PCR, while the TCRdb copy is restricted to in-frame clones and leaves out a portion. The sample lists 130,000 or so clones, approximately 80% occurring once. The sequenced material came from peripheral blood. The receptors were sampled from a woman between 55 and 75 years old with acute or convalescent COVID-19.

The gene calls are TRBV2 and TRBJ1-6; D is undetermined. The V end lost 4 bases, the J end lost 5 bases, and 6 bases lay between the germline ends. Germline CDR1 is SNHLY and CDR2 is FYNNEI. The CDR3 has 13 amino acids. The CDR3 reads CASSVQNNSPLHF. The CDR3 DNA reads TGTGCCAGCAGTGTACAGAATAATTCACCCCTCCACTTT.

The chain couples TRBV6-1 to TRBJ1-6; D is unresolved. This CDR3 has 16 residues. Germline V CDR1 and CDR2: MNHNS, SASEGT. The germline V and J ends were trimmed by 2 bases and 10 bases, with 18 bases remaining between them. CDR3 nucleotide sequence: TGTGCCAGCAGTGAATCCTTACCAATGGGAGGCTCACCCCTCCACTTT. It is translated as CASSESLPMGGSPLHF.

V usage is TRBV30 and J usage is TRBJ1-6; D gene ambiguous. Trimming cost V 1 base and J 7 bases, with 2 bases left between them. This CDR3 is built from 11 residues. The germline gives CDR1 GTSNPN, CDR2 SVGIG (reference sequence). CDR3 amino acids: CAWSANSPLHF. CDR3 coding DNA: TGTGCCTGGAGTGCAAATTCACCCCTCCACTTT.

The chain couples TRBV2 to TRBJ1-2; 7 positions agree with TRBD1. This CDR3 spans 17 amino acids. V lost 0 bases to trimming and J lost 4 bases; unmatched junction nucleotides: 11. Germline V CDR1 and CDR2: SNHLY, FYNNEI. CDR3: CASSEAQGQFIPYGYTF. The CDR3 DNA sequence: TGTGCCAGCAGTGAAGCGCAGGGACAGTTTATACCCTATGGCTACACCTTC. The whole variable domain, filled in from reference TRBV2 and TRBJ1-2, reads EPEVTQTPSHQVTQMGQEVILRCVPISNHLYFYWYRQILGQKVEFLVSFYNNEISEKSEIFDDQFSVERPDGSNFTLKIRSTKLEDSAMYFCASSEAQGQFIPYGYTFGSGTRLTVV.

This chain joins TRBV30 and TRBJ1-4, with no clear D. Trimming shortened V by 3 bases and J by 7 bases, and 9 bases separated the two germline ends. The CDR3 sequence is 12 residues long. Germline CDR1 GTSNPN, CDR2 SVGIG (reference sequence). The CDR3 DNA sequence: TGTGCCTGGAGCCTAAATGGTGAAAAACTGTTTTTT. It specifies CAWSLNGEKLFF.

The CDR3 loop is CASSLSGLGNTEAFF. The CDR3 region has the DNA TGTGCCAGCAGTTTATCCGGACTGGGCAACACTGAAGCTTTCTTT. The chain carries TRBV27 and TRBJ1-1; D is uncertain. CDR3 length: 15 residues. Germline V CDR1 and CDR2: MNHEY, SMNVEV (reference sequence). V was shortened by 0 bases and J by 2 bases, with 10 bases between the two germline ends.

V and J are TRBV6-5 and TRBJ1-1, with a weak D call TRBD1 (6 bases). The CDR3 is made up of 13 amino acids. CDR1 is MNHEY and CDR2 is SVGAGI in the germline V gene. V lost 7 bases, J lost 2 bases, and 11 bases lay in between. CDR3 residues: CASMVTGNTEAFF. CDR3 DNA: TGTGCCAGCATGGTGACAGGAAACACTGAAGCTTTCTTT.

This chain uses TRBV12-3 or TRBV12-4 with TRBJ1-1; D gene ambiguous. Trimming removed 3 bases from V and 7 bases from J, with 6 bases in between. The CDR3 is 11 residues long. CDR3 loop: CASSFGLEAFF. CDR3 DNA: TGTGCCAGCAGTTTTGGCCTTGAAGCTTTCTTT.

The chain recombines TRBV7-9 with TRBJ1-2; TRBD1 aligns across 10 bases. This CDR3 region has 14 residues. Trimming at V came to 1 base and at J to 6 bases, leaving 2 bases not matched to a gene. Germline CDR1 reads SEHNR; CDR2 reads FQNEAQ (reference sequence). Written as DNA, the CDR3 is TGTGCCAGCAGCTTAGGGGGACAGGGGAATGGCTACACCTTC. Protein product: CASSLGGQGNGYTF.

V usage is TRBV6-5 and J usage is TRBJ2-5, with 10 bases that match TRBD2. V dropped 7 bases and J dropped 9; count of bases not matched to a gene: 11. Germline V gives CDR1 MNHEY, CDR2 SVGAGI. The CDR3 consists of 14 residues. The CDR3 DNA reads TGTGCCAGCATTTGGACTAGCGGTCCGGGGGCCCAGTACTTC. Amino acids: CASIWTSGPGAQYF.

This chain links TRBV24-1 with TRBJ2-3; TRBD1 matches 7 bases. Germline V gives CDR1 KGHDR, CDR2 SFDVKD. This CDR3 comprises 14 residues. Trimming cost V 4 bases and J 3 bases; bases outside gene matches: 3. The CDR3 here is CATSDPGQTDTQYF. The CDR3 nucleotides read TGTGCCACCAGTGACCCGGGACAGACAGATACGCAGTATTTT.

V and J are TRBV27 and TRBJ2-7, with D perhaps matching TRBD1 (6 bases). The CDR3 extends over 13 amino acids. Germline V lookup: CDR1 MNHEY, CDR2 SMNVEV (reference sequence). The V end was cut by 3 bases, the J end by 7 bases, with 13 bases between. The CDR3 loop is CASSFSGALEQYF. The CDR3 region has the DNA TGTGCCAGCAGTTTCTCAGGGGCTTTGGAGCAGTACTTC.

V usage is TRBV5-1 and J usage is TRBJ1-1, with TRBD1 matching over 10 bases. CDR3 length equals 19 residues. Germline loops: CDR1 SGHRS, CDR2 YFSETQ. V lost 7 bases to trimming and J lost 0 bases; unmatched junction nucleotides: 18. CDR3 sequence reads: CASGRDRGYESSMNTEAFF. CDR3 DNA: TGCGCCAGCGGCCGGGACAGGGGCTATGAATCCTCCATGAACACTGAAGCTTTCTTT.

The chain is built from TRBV30 and TRBJ1-1; the D is unclear. This CDR3 region has 13 residues. Germline V gene lookup returns CDR1 GTSNPN and CDR2 SVGIG (reference sequence). The ends were cut back, 2 bases at V and 0 bases at J, with 7 bases in the middle. The CDR3 region has the DNA TGTGCCTGGAGTAATTTAATGAACACTGAAGCTTTCTTT. Encoded protein: CAWSNLMNTEAFF.

V and J are TRBV19 and TRBJ2-1; 10 nucleotides align to TRBD2. Germline CDR1 is LNHDA and CDR2 is SQIVND (reference sequence). CDR3 length: 13 amino acids. Trimming took 6 bases from V and 6 from J; bases not matched to a gene: 2. The CDR3 loop reads CASRLAGTNEQFF. DNA of the CDR3: TGTGCCAGTAGACTAGCGGGGACCAATGAGCAGTTCTTC.

This sequence joins TRBV19 and TRBJ2-3; 7 nucleotides align to TRBD1. Germline CDR1 LNHDA, CDR2 SQIVND (reference sequence). Trimming at V came to 7 bases and at J to 3 bases, leaving 4 bases not matched to a gene. The CDR3 is 13 residues long. CDR3 in amino acids: CASIRQGTDTQYF. CDR3 coding DNA: TGTGCCAGTATAAGACAGGGAACAGATACGCAGTATTTT.

This clone was detected only once. V gene TRBV7-3 combines with J gene TRBJ1-2; TRBD1 matches 10 bases. Germline values: CDR1 SGHTA, CDR2 FQGTGA. CDR3 length: 13 residues. V lost 5 bases and J lost 7; bases outside the gene matches: 4. CDR3 in amino acids: CASSPGQGLGYTF. The CDR3, as DNA: TGTGCCAGCAGCCCGGGACAGGGGCTTGGCTACACCTTC.

The chain couples TRBV27 to TRBJ1-5; D not certain. The CDR3 has 15 amino acids. The V end was cut by 5 bases, the J end by 1 base, with 12 bases between. Germline CDR1 reads MNHEY; CDR2 reads SMNVEV (reference sequence). CDR3 sequence: CASSPRIRSNQPQHF. The CDR3 DNA reads as TGTGCCAGCAGTCCCCGCATCAGGAGCAATCAGCCCCAGCATTTT.

V and J are TRBV7-3 and TRBJ1-1; 7 bases are shared with TRBD1. The V gene's germline CDR1 is SGHTA and CDR2 FQGTGA. V shed 5 bases and J 0 bases; nucleotides not matched to a gene: 9. The CDR3 extends over 16 amino acids. The CDR3: CASSPPRGQLNTEAFF. As DNA, the CDR3 is TGTGCCAGCAGCCCCCCCCGGGGACAGTTGAACACTGAAGCTTTCTTT.

The V call is TRBV6-4, the J call TRBJ2-3; the match to TRBD2 covers 8 bases. Trimming removed 5 bases from V and 2 bases from J; junction bases left unmatched: 9. CDR3 length: 16 amino acids. The germline V gene has CDR1 MRHNA and CDR2 SNTAGT. The CDR3, as DNA: TGTGCCAGCAGTCACGAGGGCGGGGGGCACACAGATACGCAGTATTTT. This sequence encodes CASSHEGGGHTDTQYF.

This chain uses TRBV7-9 with TRBJ2-5, with a weak D call TRBD2 (5 bases). CDR3 size: 14 residues. V lost 5 bases to trimming and J lost 5 bases, with 15 bases between them. In germline, CDR1 is SEHNR, CDR2 FQNEAQ (reference sequence). CDR3 sequence (DNA): TGTGCCAGCAGCATTGAGAGGAGAGGGGAGACCCAGTACTTC. Its translation is CASSIERRGETQYF.

The gene calls are TRBV14 and TRBJ2-3, with D possibly being TRBD1 (6 bases). Germline CDR1 SGHDN, CDR2 FVKESK. The CDR3 runs 14 residues. Between the trimmed V and J ends, which lost 5 bases and 6 bases, there was a span of 15 bases. The CDR3 sequence: CASSVTTGTDTQYF. CDR3 sequence (DNA): TGTGCCAGCAGCGTCACCACAGGGACCGATACGCAGTATTTT. Together with reference TRBV14 and TRBJ2-3, the CDR3 gives the full variable domain: EAGVTQFPSHSVIEKGQTVTLRCDPISGHDNLYWYRRVMGKEIKFLLHFVKESKQDESGMPNNRFLAERTGGTYSTLKVQPAELEDSGVYFCASSVTTGTDTQYFGPGTRLTVL.